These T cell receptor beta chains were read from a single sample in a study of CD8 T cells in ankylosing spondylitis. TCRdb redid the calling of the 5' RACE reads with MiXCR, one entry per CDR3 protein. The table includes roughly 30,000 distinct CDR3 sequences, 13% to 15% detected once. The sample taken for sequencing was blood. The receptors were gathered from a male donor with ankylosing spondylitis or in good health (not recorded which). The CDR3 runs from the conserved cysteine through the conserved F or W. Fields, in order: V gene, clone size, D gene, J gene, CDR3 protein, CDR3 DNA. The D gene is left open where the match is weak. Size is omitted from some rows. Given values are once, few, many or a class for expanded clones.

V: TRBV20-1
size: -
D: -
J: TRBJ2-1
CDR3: CSASLSGDEQFF
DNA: TGCAGTGCTAGCTTATCGGGCGATGAGCAGTTCTTC

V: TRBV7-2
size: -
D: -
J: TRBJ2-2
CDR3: CASSPVGGLFF
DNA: TGTGCCAGCAGCCCGGTCGGGGGGCTGTTTTTT

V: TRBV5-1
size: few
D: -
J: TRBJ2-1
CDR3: CASSLSGALGEQFF
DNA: TGCGCCAGCAGCTTATCGGGGGCGTTGGGTGAGCAGTTCTTC

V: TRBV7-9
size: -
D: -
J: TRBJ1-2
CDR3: CASSNLRGRGYTF
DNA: TGTGCCAGCAGCAACCTCAGGGGACGTGGCTACACCTTC

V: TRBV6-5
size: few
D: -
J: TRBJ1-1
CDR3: CASNSDTEAFF
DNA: TGTGCCAGCAACTCCGACACTGAAGCTTTCTTT

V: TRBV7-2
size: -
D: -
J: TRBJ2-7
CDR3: CASSLAIVEQYF
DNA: TGTGCCAGCAGCTTAGCGATTGTCGAGCAGTACTTC

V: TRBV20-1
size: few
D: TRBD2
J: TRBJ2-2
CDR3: CSARVQRETGELFF
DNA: TGCAGTGCTAGAGTCCAGCGGGAGACCGGGGAGCTGTTTTTT

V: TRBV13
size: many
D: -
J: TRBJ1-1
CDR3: CASSWEAGNMNTEAFF
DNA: TGTGCCAGCAGCTGGGAGGCAGGCAACATGAACACTGAAGCTTTCTTT

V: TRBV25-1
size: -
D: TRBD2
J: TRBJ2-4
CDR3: CASSSGTTDLKNIQYF
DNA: TGTGCCAGCAGCTCTGGGACTACCGACTTGAAAAACATTCAGTACTTC

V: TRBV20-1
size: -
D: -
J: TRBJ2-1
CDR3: CSAKEPGRTMEEFF
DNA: TGCAGTGCTAAAGAACCGGGACGGACCATGGAGGAGTTCTTC

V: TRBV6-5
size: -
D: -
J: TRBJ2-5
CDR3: CASSSSSHGTQYF
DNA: TGTGCCAGCAGTTCCTCCTCCCACGGGACCCAGTACTTC

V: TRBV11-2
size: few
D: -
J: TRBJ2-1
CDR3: CASSLRPADYNEQFF
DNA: TGTGCCAGCAGCTTAAGGCCAGCGGATTACAATGAGCAGTTCTTC

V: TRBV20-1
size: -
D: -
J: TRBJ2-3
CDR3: CSATQLGGDSTDTQYF
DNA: TGCAGTGCGACTCAGCTGGGCGGGGACTCCACAGATACGCAGTATTTT

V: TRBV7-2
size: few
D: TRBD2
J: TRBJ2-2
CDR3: CASSPGGAGGELFF
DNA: TGTGCCAGCAGCCCCGGGGGGGCCGGCGGGGAGCTGTTTTTT

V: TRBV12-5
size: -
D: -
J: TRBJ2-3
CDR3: CASGVTDTQYF
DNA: TGTGCTAGTGGCGTGACAGATACGCAGTATTTT

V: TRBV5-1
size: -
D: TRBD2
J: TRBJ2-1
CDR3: CASSASGGEQFF
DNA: TGCGCCAGCAGCGCCTCCGGGGGGGAGCAGTTCTTC

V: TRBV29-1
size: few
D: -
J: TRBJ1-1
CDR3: CSVEVGLGTEAFF
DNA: TGCAGCGTTGAAGTGGGGTTGGGCACTGAAGCTTTCTTT

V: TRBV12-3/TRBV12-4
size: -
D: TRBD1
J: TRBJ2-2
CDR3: CASRAGTGFSGELFF
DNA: TGTGCCAGCAGGGCCGGGACAGGGTTTTCTGGGGAGCTGTTTTTT

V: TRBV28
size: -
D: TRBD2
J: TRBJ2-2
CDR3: CASSGGGEGRTGELFF
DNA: TGTGCCAGCAGTGGAGGCGGGGAGGGCAGAACCGGGGAGCTGTTTTTT

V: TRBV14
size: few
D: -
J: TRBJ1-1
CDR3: CASSQLRNTEAFF
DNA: TGTGCCAGCAGCCAGTTGCGCAACACTGAAGCTTTCTTT

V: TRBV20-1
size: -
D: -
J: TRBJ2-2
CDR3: CSARIKGNTGELFF
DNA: TGCAGTGCTAGGATAAAGGGAAACACCGGGGAGCTGTTTTTT

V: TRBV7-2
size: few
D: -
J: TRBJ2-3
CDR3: CASSSNPDTQYF
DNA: TGTGCCAGCAGCTCAAACCCGGATACGCAGTATTTT

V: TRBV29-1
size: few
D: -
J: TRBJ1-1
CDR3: CSASRTEAFF
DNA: TGCAGCGCCTCGCGGACTGAAGCTTTCTTT

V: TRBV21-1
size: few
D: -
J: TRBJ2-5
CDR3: CASSQRRDQETQYF
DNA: TGTGCCAGCAGCCAAAGACGAGACCAAGAGACCCAGTACTTC

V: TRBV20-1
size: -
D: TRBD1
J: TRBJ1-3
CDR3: CSARRWDRSSGNTIYF
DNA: TGCAGTGCTCGACGATGGGACAGGTCATCTGGAAACACCATATATTTT

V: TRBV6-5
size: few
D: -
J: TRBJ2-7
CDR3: CASSRTGYNEQYF
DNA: TGTGCCAGCAGCCGAACAGGGTATAACGAGCAGTACTTC

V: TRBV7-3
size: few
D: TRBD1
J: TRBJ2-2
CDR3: CASSPPGQGNTGELFF
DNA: TGTGCCAGCTCCCCTCCGGGACAGGGGAACACCGGGGAGCTGTTTTTT

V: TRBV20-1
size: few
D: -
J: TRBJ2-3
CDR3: CSAGGGRGTDTQYF
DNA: TGCAGTGCCGGTGGGGGAAGGGGCACAGATACGCAGTATTTT

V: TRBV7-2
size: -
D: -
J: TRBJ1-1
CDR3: CASSLAPETNTEAFF
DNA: TGTGCCAGCAGCTTAGCCCCTGAAACGAACACTGAAGCTTTCTTT

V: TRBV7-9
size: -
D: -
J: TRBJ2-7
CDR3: CASSLAMSGNYEQYF
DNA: TGTGCCAGCAGCTTAGCGATGAGCGGAAACTACGAGCAGTACTTC

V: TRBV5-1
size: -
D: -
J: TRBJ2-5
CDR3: CASSWGGTAILQETQYF
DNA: TGCGCCAGCAGCTGGGGAGGGACAGCTATACTCCAAGAGACCCAGTACTTC

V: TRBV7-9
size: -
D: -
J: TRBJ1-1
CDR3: CASSLVEGSKAFF
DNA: TGTGCCAGCAGCTTAGTGGAGGGCAGTAAAGCTTTCTTT

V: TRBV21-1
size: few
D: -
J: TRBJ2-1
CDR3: CASSKRQGCYNEQFF
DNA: TGTGCCAGCAGCAAGAGACAGGGCTGTTACAATGAGCAGTTCTTC

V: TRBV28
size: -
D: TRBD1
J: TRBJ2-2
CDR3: CASKTGGTGELFF
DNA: TGTGCCAGCAAAACAGGGGGAACCGGGGAGCTGTTTTTT

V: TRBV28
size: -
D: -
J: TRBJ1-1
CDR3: CASSLGENTEAFF
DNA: TGTGCCAGCAGTTTAGGGGAGAACACTGAAGCTTTCTTT

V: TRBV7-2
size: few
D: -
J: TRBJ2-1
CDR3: CASSLRSGSSYNEQFF
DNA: TGTGCCAGCAGCTTACGGAGCGGGTCCTCCTACAATGAGCAGTTCTTC

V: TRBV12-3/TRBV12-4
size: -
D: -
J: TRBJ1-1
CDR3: CASSFWGFGVDTEAFF
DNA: TGTGCCAGCAGTTTCTGGGGGTTTGGGGTGGACACTGAAGCTTTCTTT

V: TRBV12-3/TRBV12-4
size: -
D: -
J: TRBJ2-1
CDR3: CASSFPYLREQFF
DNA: TGTGCCAGCAGTTTTCCCTACCTACGAGAGCAGTTCTTC

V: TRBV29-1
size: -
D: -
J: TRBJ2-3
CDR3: CSVDGAGPVTDTQYF
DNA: TGCAGCGTTGATGGTGCGGGGCCTGTCACAGATACGCAGTATTTT

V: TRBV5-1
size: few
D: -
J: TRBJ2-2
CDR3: CASSRTSLATGELFF
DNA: TGCGCCAGCAGCAGGACCAGCCTAGCTACCGGGGAGCTGTTTTTT

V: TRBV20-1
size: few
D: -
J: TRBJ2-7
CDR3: CSASGDVGSYEQYF
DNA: TGCAGTGCTAGCGGGGACGTCGGTTCCTACGAGCAGTACTTC

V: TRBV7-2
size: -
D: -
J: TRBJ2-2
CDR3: CASSARNTGELFF
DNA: TGTGCCAGCAGCGCCAGGAACACCGGGGAGCTGTTTTTT

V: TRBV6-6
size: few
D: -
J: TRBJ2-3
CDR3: CASSYVAAGDTQYF
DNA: TGTGCCAGCAGTTACGTCGCCGCAGGAGATACGCAGTATTTT